This T cell receptor (beta chain) was documented in a study of CD8+ T cells in alopecia areata. V dropped 4 bases and J dropped 2; count of bases not matched to a gene: 7. The CDR3 is made up of 16 amino acids. The germline V gene encodes CDR1 LNHNV and CDR2 YYDKDF (reference sequence). After isolation, RNA underwent reverse transcription to generate cDNA as the sequencing template. Method: immunoSEQ multiplex PCR; TCRdb's copy keeps in-frame clones and lacks some. Altogether 61,000 or so clones are present, almost 97% being singletons, with the ten largest covering 20% to 30%. Sample: CD8+ T cells sorted from blood, taken at week 0. The chain recombines TRBV15 with TRBJ2-2, with 7 bases aligning to TRBD2. The clonotype was recovered from a human donor with alopecia areata. CDR3 DNA sequence: TGTGCCACCAGCACCAGTAGCGGGTATAACACCGGGGAGCTGTTTTTT. It is translated as CATSTSSGYNTGELFF.